The 13 T cell receptor beta chains in this list originate from one sample, sequenced in a study of PD-L1 blockade in urothelial cancer. Sequenced by immunoSEQ multiplex PCR; TCRdb stores in-frame clones only, minus some. This table holds more than 35,000 clones, approximately 92% found once. The source material was PBMCs, sampled around atezolizumab (anti-PD-L1) treatment. Receptors originate from an older man with urothelial cancer.

The chain uses TRBV28 and TRBJ2-7; D remains unclear. The germline CDR1 and CDR2 sequences are MDHEN and SYDVKM. V lost 6 bases, J lost 1 base, and 10 bases lay in between. This CDR3 region has 13 residues. The CDR3 nucleotides are TGTGCCAGCAGCTTGGGCAGGTCCTACGAGCAGTACTTC. Translated: CASSLGRSYEQYF.

V is TRBV28 and J is TRBJ2-1, with a possible D match to TRBD2 (5 bases). Between the trimmed V and J ends, which lost 1 base and 0 bases, there was a span of 7 bases. CDR1 is MDHEN and CDR2 is SYDVKM in the germline V gene. The CDR3 spans 15 residues. This CDR3 reads CASSLSGSSYNEQFF. In DNA form, the CDR3 reads TGTGCCAGCAGTTTATCGGGGAGCTCCTACAATGAGCAGTTCTTC.

The chain is built from TRBV19 and TRBJ2-6; no clear D gene. CDR3 length: 16 residues. The germline V gene encodes CDR1 LNHDA and CDR2 SQIVND (reference sequence). V gave up 6 bases and J gave up 0 bases, with 12 bases separating them. The CDR3 coding sequence is TGTGCCAGTAGGTATGAGATTAGCTCTGGGGCCAACGTCCTGACTTTC. As protein: CASRYEISSGANVLTF.

This rearrangement joins TRBV11-3 to TRBJ2-7, with D possibly matching TRBD1 (6 bases). With 2 bases removed from V and 6 bases from J, the gap between germline ends came to 17 bases. In germline, CDR1 is SGHNT, CDR2 YENEEA. The CDR3 has 15 amino acids. CDR3 sequence (DNA): TGTGCCAGCAGCTTACAGGGGAAATTATCGAGCGAGCAGTACTTC. Translating it yields CASSLQGKLSSEQYF.

The genes are TRBV10-1 and TRBJ2-7; tentatively, D is TRBD2 (6 bases). The CDR3 spans 14 residues. Trimming left V 6 bases short and J 2 bases short, with 14 bases between. Germline V gene sequence: CDR1 WNHNN, CDR2 SYGVQD (reference sequence). In DNA, the CDR3 is TGCGCCAGCAGGGTAGCGGACCTGCCCTACGAGCAGTACTTC. Protein product: CASRVADLPYEQYF.

This chain connects TRBV2 to TRBJ2-7; 8 nucleotides line up with TRBD2. CDR3 length: 13 amino acids. Germline CDR1 SNHLY, CDR2 FYNNEI. V was pared by 10 bases and J by 7 bases, with 12 bases of the junction left unmatched. The CDR3 is CATRLAGMREQYF. Written as DNA, the CDR3 is TGTGCCACCCGGTTAGCGGGAATGAGGGAGCAGTACTTC.

The rearrangement uses TRBV11-2 and TRBJ2-5, with 10 bases identical to TRBD1. The V gene's germline CDR1 is SGHAT and CDR2 FQNNGV. With 4 bases clipped from V and 3 bases from J, the junction kept 5 bases outside the gene matches. This CDR3 is 15 amino acids long. The CDR3 nucleotides are TGTGCCAGCAGCTCCCGGGGACAGGGGAAAGAGACCCAGTACTTC. It yields the protein CASSSRGQGKETQYF.

The chain recombines TRBV6-5 with TRBJ2-7; tentatively, D is TRBD1 (5 bases). The CDR3 is 13 amino acids. CDR1 is MNHEY, CDR2 SVGAGI, per germline. The ends were cut back, 11 bases at V and 4 bases at J, with 18 bases in the middle. DNA for the CDR3: TGTGCCGCCCGAGAAGCAGGGTCATACGAGCAGTACTTC. Amino acids: CAAREAGSYEQYF.

The chain joins TRBV28 to TRBJ1-5; TRBD1 agrees at 8 bases. V was clipped by 6 bases and J by 0 bases; unmatched bases: 10. Germline V CDR1 and CDR2: MDHEN, SYDVKM. This CDR3 has 17 residues. The CDR3 protein is CASSRPQGAPSNQPQHF. The CDR3 coding sequence is TGTGCCAGCAGCCGTCCTCAGGGGGCACCTAGCAATCAGCCCCAGCATTTT.

J is TRBJ1-2 and V is TRBV28; D is ambiguous. CDR3 size: 16 residues. CDR1 and CDR2 from the germline V gene are MDHEN and SYDVKM. V gave up 3 bases and J gave up 4 bases, with 18 bases separating them. In nucleotides, the CDR3 is TGTGCCAGCAGTTTGCCCTCAACCAGGTTCGGCTATGGCTACACCTTC. Translated: CASSLPSTRFGYGYTF.

The chain is built from TRBV30 and TRBJ1-4, with D unresolved. From germline, CDR1 is GTSNPN and CDR2 SVGIG (reference sequence). Between the trimmed V and J ends, which lost 4 bases and 0 bases, there was a span of 6 bases. The CDR3 has 13 amino acids. The CDR3 spells CAWNRATNEKLFF. Written as DNA, the CDR3 is TGTGCCTGGAACCGCGCAACTAATGAAAAACTGTTTTTT. The whole variable domain, remainder taken from reference TRBV30 and TRBJ1-4, is SQTIHQWPATLVQPVGSPLSLECTVEGTSNPNLYWYRQAAGRGLQLLFYSVGIGQISSEVPQNLSASRPQDRQFILSSKKLLLSDSGFYLCAWNRATNEKLFFGSGTQLSVL.

The V and J genes are TRBV2 and TRBJ1-5; 9 nucleotides agree with TRBD1. The CDR3 extends over 16 amino acids. In germline, CDR1 is SNHLY, CDR2 FYNNEI. Trimming took 6 bases from V and 6 from J; bases not matched to a gene: 12. CDR3 sequence: CASSNPDRGGLQPQHF. The DNA for the CDR3 is TGTGCCAGCAGCAACCCGGACAGGGGCGGACTTCAGCCCCAGCATTTT. The variable domain in full, completed from reference TRBV2 and TRBJ1-5, reads EPEVTQTPSHQVTQMGQEVILRCVPISNHLYFYWYRQILGQKVEFLVSFYNNEISEKSEIFDDQFSVERPDGSNFTLKIRSTKLEDSAMYFCASSNPDRGGLQPQHFGDGTRLSIL.

The CDR3 reads CASRARQGIYEQYF. DNA for the CDR3: TGTGCCAGCAGAGCCAGACAGGGAATCTACGAGCAGTACTTC. V usage is TRBV28 and J usage is TRBJ2-7; TRBD1 matches 7 bases. V shed 6 bases, J shed 3 bases, and the junction held 8 bases outside the gene matches. The CDR3 totals 14 residues. Germline CDR1 MDHEN, CDR2 SYDVKM.